This T cell receptor (beta chain) came from a study of read filtering for tumor transcriptome and immune sequencing. This library used around 400 ng RNA and molecular barcoded adaptors spanning alpha/delta and beta/gamma chains. Using its own MiXCR run on the reads, TCRdb lists one record per CDR3 protein. The profile shows fewer than 75,000 distinct CDR3 sequences, roughly 19% of them singletons. The CDR3 contains 14 residues. Germline V gene sequence: CDR1 SQVTM, CDR2 ANQGSEA. V lost 2 bases, J lost 6 bases, and 15 bases lay in between. Bone marrow was sampled from every patient at the time of active disease. This clonotype was observed at least ten times.

The receptor's source is a donor aged 40 or older with multiple myeloma. The sequenced sample consisted of a population of CD138-negative cells sorted from bone marrow. The gene calls are TRBV29-1 and TRBJ2-3; D unresolved. CDR3 nucleotides: TGCAGCGTTGAAACCAGTCAAATCGGGGATACGCAGTATTTT. Protein sequence: CSVETSQIGDTQYF.